This T cell receptor beta chain was profiled in a study of OX40 agonist ivuxolimab in advanced cancers. Study-level background: The patients' treatment was ivuxolimab, an agonistic anti-OX40 (CD134) antibody.

Remarks on this clone: The antigen is not known.

The protocol was immunoSEQ multiplex PCR, while the TCRdb copy is restricted to in-frame clones and leaves out a portion. The sample lists 70,000 or so clones, almost 90% occurring once. Germline values: CDR1 LNHDA, CDR2 SQIVND (reference sequence). V lost 5 bases, J lost 0 bases, and 5 bases lay in between. This CDR3 has 13 residues. Points from the study as a whole: Expansion of clones was among the lowest in partial responders at 0.1-3.0 mg/kg.

Sequenced material: CD4+ or CD8+ T cells sorted from blood, taken in a trial of the OX40 agonist ivuxolimab. The chain recombines TRBV19 with TRBJ2-1; no clear D. This receptor was taken from an adult with an advanced solid tumor such as melanoma, head and neck, liver or kidney cancer. The chain's CDR3 is CASSESSYNEQFF. Written as DNA, the CDR3 is TGTGCCAGTAGTGAGAGCTCCTACAATGAGCAGTTCTTC.